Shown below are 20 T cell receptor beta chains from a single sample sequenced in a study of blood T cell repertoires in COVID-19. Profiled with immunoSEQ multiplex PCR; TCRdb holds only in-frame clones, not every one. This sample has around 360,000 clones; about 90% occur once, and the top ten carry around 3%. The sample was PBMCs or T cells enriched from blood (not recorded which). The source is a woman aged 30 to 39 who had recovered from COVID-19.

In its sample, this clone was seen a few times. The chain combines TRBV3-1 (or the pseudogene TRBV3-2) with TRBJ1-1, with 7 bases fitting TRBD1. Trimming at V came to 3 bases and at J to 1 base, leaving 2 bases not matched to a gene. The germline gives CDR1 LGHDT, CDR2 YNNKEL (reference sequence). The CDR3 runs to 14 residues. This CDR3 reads CASSHRDRNTEAFF. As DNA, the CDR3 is TGTGCCAGCAGCCACCGGGACAGGAACACTGAAGCTTTCTTT.

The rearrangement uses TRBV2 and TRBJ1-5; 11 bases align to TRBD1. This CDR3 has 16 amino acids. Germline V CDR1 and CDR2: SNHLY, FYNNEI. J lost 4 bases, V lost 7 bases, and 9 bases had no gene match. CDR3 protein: CASNHRDRGRNQPQHF. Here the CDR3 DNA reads TGTGCCAGCAATCACCGGGACAGGGGGAGGAATCAGCCCCAGCATTTT.

DNA of the CDR3: TGCGCCAGCAGCTTGGAAGGAGGGGGCGCGGACACCATATATTTT. Translating it yields CASSLEGGGADTIYF. This rearrangement joins TRBV5-1 to TRBJ1-3, with 7 bases fitting TRBD1. The CDR3 is 15 residues long. The J segment lost 8 bases and the V segment lost 0 bases, leaving 8 bases of the junction unmatched. Germline assignment: CDR1 SGHRS and CDR2 YFSETQ.

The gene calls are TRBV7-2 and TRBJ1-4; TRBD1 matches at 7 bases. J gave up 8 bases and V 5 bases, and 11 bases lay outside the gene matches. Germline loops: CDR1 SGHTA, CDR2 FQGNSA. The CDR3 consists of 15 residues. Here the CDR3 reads CASSPQPSGGEKLFF. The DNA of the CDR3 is TGTGCCAGCAGCCCACAACCTTCAGGGGGAGAAAAACTGTTTTTT. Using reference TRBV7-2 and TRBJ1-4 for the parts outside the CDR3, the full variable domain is GAGVSQSPSNKVTEKGKDVELRCDPISGHTALYWYRQSLGQGLEFLIYFQGNSAPDKSGLPSDRFSAERTGGSVSTLTIQRTQQEDSAVYLCASSPQPSGGEKLFFGSGTQLSVL.

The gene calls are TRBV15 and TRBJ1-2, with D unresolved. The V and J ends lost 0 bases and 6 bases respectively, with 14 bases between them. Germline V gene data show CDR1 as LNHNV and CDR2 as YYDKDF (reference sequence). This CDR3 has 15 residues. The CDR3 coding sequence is TGTGCCACCAGCAGAGATGAGGCCGGGAGGCATGGCTACACCTTC. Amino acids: CATSRDEAGRHGYTF.

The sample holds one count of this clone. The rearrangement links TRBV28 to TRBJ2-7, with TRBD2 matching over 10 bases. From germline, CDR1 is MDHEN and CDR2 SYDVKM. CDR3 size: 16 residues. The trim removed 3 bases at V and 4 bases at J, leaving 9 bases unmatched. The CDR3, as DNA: TGTGCCAGCAGTTTGAGGGGGTCTAGCGGGAGTTACGAGCAGTACTTC. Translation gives CASSLRGSSGSYEQYF.

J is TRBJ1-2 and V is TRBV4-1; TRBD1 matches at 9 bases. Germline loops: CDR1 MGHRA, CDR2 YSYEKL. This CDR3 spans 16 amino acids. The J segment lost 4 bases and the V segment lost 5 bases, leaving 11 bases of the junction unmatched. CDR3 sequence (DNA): TGCGCCAGCAGCGACTACCCGGGACAGGGAGTCTATGGCTACACCTTC. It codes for CASSDYPGQGVYGYTF.

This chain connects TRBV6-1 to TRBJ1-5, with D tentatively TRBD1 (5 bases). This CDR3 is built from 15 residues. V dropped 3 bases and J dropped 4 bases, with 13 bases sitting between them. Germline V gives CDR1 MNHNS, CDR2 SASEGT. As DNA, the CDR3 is TGTGCCAGCAGTGACCAGGGTATAGGGAATCAGCCCCAGCATTTT. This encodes CASSDQGIGNQPQHF.

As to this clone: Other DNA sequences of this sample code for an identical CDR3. The chain's CDR3 is CASGLAGGRTGELFF. CDR3 nucleotides: TGTGCTAGTGGTTTGGCGGGGGGTCGGACCGGGGAGCTGTTTTTT. The chain combines TRBV12-5 with TRBJ2-2, with 7 bases identical to TRBD2. The CDR3 is made up of 15 amino acids. V shed 1 base and J 5 bases; nucleotides not matched to a gene: 4. From germline, CDR1 is LGHNT and CDR2 FRNRAP.

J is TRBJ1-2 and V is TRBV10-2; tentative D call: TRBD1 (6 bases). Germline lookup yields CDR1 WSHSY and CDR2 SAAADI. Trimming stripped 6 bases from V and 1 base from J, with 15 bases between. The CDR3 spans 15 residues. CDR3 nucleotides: TGCGCCAGCAGCCCCGCAGGGGATCTTAACTATGGCTACACCTTC. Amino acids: CASSPAGDLNYGYTF.

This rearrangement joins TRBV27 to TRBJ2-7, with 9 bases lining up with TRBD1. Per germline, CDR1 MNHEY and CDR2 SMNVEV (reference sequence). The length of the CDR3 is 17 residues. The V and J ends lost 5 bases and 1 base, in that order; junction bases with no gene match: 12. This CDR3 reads CASSLLPGDRVSYEQYF. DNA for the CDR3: TGTGCCAGCAGTCTTCTTCCCGGGGACAGGGTTTCCTACGAGCAGTACTTC.

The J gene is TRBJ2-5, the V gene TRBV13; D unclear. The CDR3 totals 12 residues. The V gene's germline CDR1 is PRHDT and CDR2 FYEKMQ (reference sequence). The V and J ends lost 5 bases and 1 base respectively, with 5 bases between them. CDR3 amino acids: CASSQFQETQYF. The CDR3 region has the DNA TGTGCCAGCAGCCAATTCCAAGAGACCCAGTACTTC.

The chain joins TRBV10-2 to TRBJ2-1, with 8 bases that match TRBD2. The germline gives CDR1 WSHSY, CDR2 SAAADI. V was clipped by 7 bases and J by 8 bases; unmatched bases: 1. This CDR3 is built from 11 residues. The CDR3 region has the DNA TGCGCCAGCAAACTAGCGGATGAGCAGTTCTTC. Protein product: CASKLADEQFF.

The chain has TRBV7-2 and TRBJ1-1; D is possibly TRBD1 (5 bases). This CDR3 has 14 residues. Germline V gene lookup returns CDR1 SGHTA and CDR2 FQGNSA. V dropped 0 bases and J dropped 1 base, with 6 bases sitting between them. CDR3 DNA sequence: TGTGCCAGCAGCTTAGCTCAGGGGAACACTGAAGCTTTCTTT. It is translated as CASSLAQGNTEAFF.

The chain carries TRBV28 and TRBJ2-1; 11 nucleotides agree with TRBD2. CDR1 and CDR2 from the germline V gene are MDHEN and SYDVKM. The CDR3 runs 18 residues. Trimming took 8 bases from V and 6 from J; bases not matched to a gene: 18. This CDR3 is CASRPTGMGTSGVNEQFF. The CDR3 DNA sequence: TGTGCCAGCCGACCAACGGGAATGGGGACTAGCGGTGTCAATGAGCAGTTCTTC.

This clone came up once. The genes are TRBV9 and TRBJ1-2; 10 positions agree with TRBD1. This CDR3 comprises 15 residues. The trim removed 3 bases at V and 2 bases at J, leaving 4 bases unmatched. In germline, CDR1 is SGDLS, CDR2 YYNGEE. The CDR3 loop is CASSEGTGANYGYTF. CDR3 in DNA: TGTGCCAGCAGCGAGGGGACAGGGGCGAACTATGGCTACACCTTC.

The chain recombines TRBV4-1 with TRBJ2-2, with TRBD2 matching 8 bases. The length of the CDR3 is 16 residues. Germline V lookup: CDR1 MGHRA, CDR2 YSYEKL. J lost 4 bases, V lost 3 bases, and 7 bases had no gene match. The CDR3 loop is CASSQRSGGTTGELFF. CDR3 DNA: TGCGCCAGCAGCCAGCGGAGCGGGGGTACCACCGGGGAGCTGTTTTTT.

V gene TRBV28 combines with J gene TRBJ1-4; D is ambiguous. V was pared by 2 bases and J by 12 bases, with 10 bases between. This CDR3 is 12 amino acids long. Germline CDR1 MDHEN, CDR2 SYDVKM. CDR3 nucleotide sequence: TGTGCCAGCAGTTTACGAAAGCTTGAACTGTTTTTT. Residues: CASSLRKLELFF.

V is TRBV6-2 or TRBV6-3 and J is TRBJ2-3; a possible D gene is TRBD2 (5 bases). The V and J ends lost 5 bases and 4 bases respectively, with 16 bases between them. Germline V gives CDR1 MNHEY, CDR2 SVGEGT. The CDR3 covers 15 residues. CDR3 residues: CASSHVLAWSDTQYF. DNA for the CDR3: TGTGCCAGCAGTCACGTCCTAGCCTGGTCAGATACGCAGTATTTT.

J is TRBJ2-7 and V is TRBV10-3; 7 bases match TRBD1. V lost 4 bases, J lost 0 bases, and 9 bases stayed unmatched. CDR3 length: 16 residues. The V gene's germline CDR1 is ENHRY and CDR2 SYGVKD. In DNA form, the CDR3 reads TGTGCCATCAGTGCTCCGACAGGGAGTGCCTCCTACGAGCAGTACTTC. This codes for CAISAPTGSASYEQYF.